The rows below give T cell receptor beta chains drawn from one sample of a study of blood T cell repertoires in COVID-19. Sequencing used immunoSEQ multiplex PCR; TCRdb keeps in-frame clones, though not all of them. The sample has roughly 250,000 clones; 86% are singletons. What was sequenced was peripheral blood. These receptors were obtained from a woman in her thirties with COVID-19, enrolled during active disease. Each CDR3 is given with its conserved first and last residue. Each record gives: clone size, J gene, D gene, V gene, CDR3 DNA, CDR3 protein. D genes are given only for firm matches. Some rows mark clone size as missing; the rest say once, few, many or name a class of expanded clone.

clone_size: -
j_call: TRBJ1-6
d_call: -
v_call: TRBV2
cdr3_nt: TGTGCCAGCATCAGGGCCCCGAAACAAAAAAATTCACCCCTCCACTTT
cdr3_aa: CASIRAPKQKNSPLHF

clone_size: -
j_call: TRBJ1-5
d_call: TRBD1
v_call: TRBV7-8
cdr3_nt: TGTGCCAGCAGCTTAAAGGTGGCAGGGGGTTACAATCAGCCCCAGCATTTT
cdr3_aa: CASSLKVAGGYNQPQHF

clone_size: -
j_call: TRBJ2-1
d_call: -
v_call: TRBV5-4
cdr3_nt: TGTGCCAGCAGCCCTGGGGGCGCTACCTCCTACAATGAGCAGTTCTTC
cdr3_aa: CASSPGGATSYNEQFF

clone_size: -
j_call: TRBJ2-3
d_call: -
v_call: TRBV18
cdr3_nt: TGTGCCAGCTCACCCGCGTCAGGGCGCGTAGAAGATACGCAGTATTTT
cdr3_aa: CASSPASGRVEDTQYF

clone_size: -
j_call: TRBJ2-7
d_call: TRBD2
v_call: TRBV4-1
cdr3_nt: TGCGCCAGCAGCCAAGATAAGATGGCTAGCGGGGTCGACGAGCAGTACTTC
cdr3_aa: CASSQDKMASGVDEQYF

clone_size: -
j_call: TRBJ2-3
d_call: TRBD2
v_call: TRBV19
cdr3_nt: TGTGCCAGTACCCGTCCGGGAGGAAGCACAGATACGCAGTATTTT
cdr3_aa: CASTRPGGSTDTQYF

clone_size: -
j_call: TRBJ1-6
d_call: -
v_call: TRBV12-5
cdr3_nt: TGTGCTAGTGGTTTGGCGGTTGGCGGGGGCTTGAATTCACCCCTCCACTTT
cdr3_aa: CASGLAVGGGLNSPLHF

clone_size: few
j_call: TRBJ2-2
d_call: TRBD2
v_call: TRBV10-1
cdr3_nt: TGCGCCAGCAGCGCAGGACTAGCGGGGGGGCCCGCCGGGGAGCTGTTTTTT
cdr3_aa: CASSAGLAGGPAGELFF

clone_size: -
j_call: TRBJ2-2
d_call: TRBD1
v_call: TRBV19
cdr3_nt: TGTGCCACCTCGGACAGGACGAACACCGGGGAGCTGTTTTTT
cdr3_aa: CATSDRTNTGELFF

clone_size: -
j_call: TRBJ2-3
d_call: -
v_call: TRBV27
cdr3_nt: TGTGCCAGCAGTTTCGTTATTGCAGATACGCAGTATTTT
cdr3_aa: CASSFVIADTQYF

clone_size: -
j_call: TRBJ2-7
d_call: -
v_call: TRBV13
cdr3_nt: TGTGCCAGCAGCTTGGGGACTTTGAGCTCCTACGAGCAGTACTTC
cdr3_aa: CASSLGTLSSYEQYF

clone_size: few
j_call: TRBJ2-3
d_call: TRBD2
v_call: TRBV7-9
cdr3_nt: TGTGCCAGCAGCTTAGGGGTACTAGCGGGGGTTACAGATACGCAGTATTTT
cdr3_aa: CASSLGVLAGVTDTQYF

clone_size: -
j_call: TRBJ2-7
d_call: -
v_call: TRBV19
cdr3_nt: TGTGCCAGTAGTCTCCAGGGGAGGGCCTCCTACGAGCAGTACTTC
cdr3_aa: CASSLQGRASYEQYF

clone_size: once
j_call: TRBJ2-7
d_call: TRBD2
v_call: TRBV7-6
cdr3_nt: TGTGCCAGCAGCTTACGGGCTAGCGGGGGGGCCGTGTCCTACGAGCAGTACTTC
cdr3_aa: CASSLRASGGAVSYEQYF

clone_size: -
j_call: TRBJ2-3
d_call: -
v_call: TRBV5-1
cdr3_nt: TGCGCCAGCAGCTACTACAGGAGGGGCACAGATACGCAGTATTTT
cdr3_aa: CASSYYRRGTDTQYF

clone_size: -
j_call: TRBJ2-3
d_call: TRBD2
v_call: TRBV10-3
cdr3_nt: TGTGCCATCAGTGTGGGACTAGCGGTCACAGATACGCAGTATTTT
cdr3_aa: CAISVGLAVTDTQYF

clone_size: once
j_call: TRBJ1-1
d_call: -
v_call: TRBV7-6
cdr3_nt: TGTGCCAGCAGCTTAGAGAACCAGGACACTGAAGCTTTCTTT
cdr3_aa: CASSLENQDTEAFF

clone_size: once
j_call: TRBJ1-6
d_call: TRBD1
v_call: TRBV7-2
cdr3_nt: TGTGCCAGCAGCCCGGGACAGAACAATAATTCACCCCTCCACTTT
cdr3_aa: CASSPGQNNNSPLHF

clone_size: -
j_call: TRBJ2-7
d_call: TRBD1
v_call: TRBV20-1
cdr3_nt: TGCAGTGCTAGTTGGACAGGGACCCTCTACGAGCAGTACTTC
cdr3_aa: CSASWTGTLYEQYF

clone_size: -
j_call: TRBJ2-3
d_call: -
v_call: TRBV19
cdr3_nt: TGTGCCAGTAGTCCTCCGCTAACTCCCGGGACGCAGTATTTT
cdr3_aa: CASSPPLTPGTQYF

clone_size: -
j_call: TRBJ2-7
d_call: -
v_call: TRBV6-2/TRBV6-3
cdr3_nt: TGTGCCAGCAGTTACTCGGGGCGGAGCTCCTACGAGCAGTACTTC
cdr3_aa: CASSYSGRSSYEQYF

clone_size: -
j_call: TRBJ1-2
d_call: -
v_call: TRBV29-1
cdr3_nt: TGCAGCGCTACAGGGTTAAATGGCTACACCTTC
cdr3_aa: CSATGLNGYTF

clone_size: -
j_call: TRBJ2-1
d_call: -
v_call: TRBV5-1
cdr3_nt: TGCGCCAGCAGCTTGATCCCGCGGGACCAGGCGCCTTACAATGAGCAGTTCTTC
cdr3_aa: CASSLIPRDQAPYNEQFF

clone_size: -
j_call: TRBJ1-2
d_call: -
v_call: TRBV12-5
cdr3_nt: TGTGCTAGTGGCTTTTCGTCGGCCCAACAGAATGGCTACACCTTC
cdr3_aa: CASGFSSAQQNGYTF

clone_size: once
j_call: TRBJ1-1
d_call: TRBD1
v_call: TRBV5-4
cdr3_nt: TGTGCCAGCAGACCCGGGACAGGGCTTGAAGCTTTCTTT
cdr3_aa: CASRPGTGLEAFF

clone_size: -
j_call: TRBJ1-2
d_call: -
v_call: TRBV5-1
cdr3_nt: TGCGCCAGCAGCTTGGCCTCAGGGAGGTCCTATGGCTACACCTTC
cdr3_aa: CASSLASGRSYGYTF

clone_size: -
j_call: TRBJ1-2
d_call: TRBD1
v_call: TRBV28
cdr3_nt: TGTGCCAGCTGGGACAGGGTATTGGATGGCTACACCTTC
cdr3_aa: CASWDRVLDGYTF

clone_size: -
j_call: TRBJ2-1
d_call: -
v_call: TRBV15
cdr3_nt: TGTGCCACCAGCCCGGGGGGGACAGACAATGAGCAGTTCTTC
cdr3_aa: CATSPGGTDNEQFF

clone_size: -
j_call: TRBJ2-2
d_call: -
v_call: TRBV24-1
cdr3_nt: TGTGCCACCAGTGAGGATACAGGATTCGGGGAGCTGTTTTTT
cdr3_aa: CATSEDTGFGELFF

clone_size: -
j_call: TRBJ2-1
d_call: -
v_call: TRBV7-9
cdr3_nt: TGTGCCAGCAGCTCATTTACGGATGAGCAGTTCTTC
cdr3_aa: CASSSFTDEQFF

clone_size: once
j_call: TRBJ2-7
d_call: TRBD2
v_call: TRBV6-5
cdr3_nt: TGTGCCAGCAGAAGAATTAGCGGGGGAGAAAACGAGCAGTACTTC
cdr3_aa: CASRRISGGENEQYF

clone_size: -
j_call: TRBJ2-1
d_call: TRBD2
v_call: TRBV6-1
cdr3_nt: TGTGCCAGCAGTGTCGGGACTAGCGGTCAGAGCTCCTACAATGAGCAGTTCTTC
cdr3_aa: CASSVGTSGQSSYNEQFF

clone_size: -
j_call: TRBJ1-2
d_call: -
v_call: TRBV2
cdr3_nt: TGTGCCAGCAGTGACCATCCTACAGCTGATAATTATGGCTACACCTTC
cdr3_aa: CASSDHPTADNYGYTF

clone_size: -
j_call: TRBJ2-7
d_call: -
v_call: TRBV7-8
cdr3_nt: TGTGCCAGCAGCTCGAGGACAAGCTCCTACGAGCAGTACTTC
cdr3_aa: CASSSRTSSYEQYF

clone_size: -
j_call: TRBJ2-1
d_call: TRBD2
v_call: TRBV19
cdr3_nt: TGTGCCAGTAGTGCTAGCGGCTCATACAATGAGCAGTTCTTC
cdr3_aa: CASSASGSYNEQFF

clone_size: -
j_call: TRBJ1-2
d_call: -
v_call: TRBV5-4
cdr3_nt: TGTGCCAGCAGCAACATAGCGACGGACGCCTATGGCTACACCTTC
cdr3_aa: CASSNIATDAYGYTF

clone_size: -
j_call: TRBJ2-3
d_call: -
v_call: TRBV7-9
cdr3_nt: TGTGCCAGCAGCTCCAGCGGAGATACGCAGTATTTT
cdr3_aa: CASSSSGDTQYF

clone_size: -
j_call: TRBJ1-3
d_call: TRBD1
v_call: TRBV4-1
cdr3_nt: TGCGCCAGCAGCCCCCAGACAGGGGGCTACGGAAACACCATATATTTT
cdr3_aa: CASSPQTGGYGNTIYF

clone_size: -
j_call: TRBJ2-3
d_call: -
v_call: TRBV5-1
cdr3_nt: TGCGCCAGCAGCTTGGAAGTCAGGGGCACAGATACGCAGTATTTT
cdr3_aa: CASSLEVRGTDTQYF

clone_size: -
j_call: TRBJ2-7
d_call: TRBD1
v_call: TRBV4-1
cdr3_nt: TGCGCCAGCAGCCACACAGGGGGCTACGAGCAGTACTTC
cdr3_aa: CASSHTGGYEQYF

clone_size: -
j_call: TRBJ2-1
d_call: -
v_call: TRBV6-5
cdr3_nt: TGTGCCAGCAGCAACTCTTACAATGAGCAGTTCTTC
cdr3_aa: CASSNSYNEQFF

clone_size: -
j_call: TRBJ1-4
d_call: -
v_call: TRBV19
cdr3_nt: TGTGCCAGTAGTATGGGGGCGTCACGTGGAGAAAAACTGTTTTTT
cdr3_aa: CASSMGASRGEKLFF

clone_size: -
j_call: TRBJ2-7
d_call: -
v_call: TRBV27
cdr3_nt: TGTGCCAGCAGTTCCACAGGTAGCTCCTACGAGCAGTACTTC
cdr3_aa: CASSSTGSSYEQYF

clone_size: -
j_call: TRBJ1-4
d_call: -
v_call: TRBV5-1
cdr3_nt: TGCGCCAGCAGCTTGAGGTTCGTCTCCCCGGGGACAAGTAATGAAAAACTGTTTTTT
cdr3_aa: CASSLRFVSPGTSNEKLFF

clone_size: -
j_call: TRBJ1-2
d_call: TRBD1
v_call: TRBV6-2/TRBV6-3
cdr3_nt: TGTGCCAGCAGCAACAGGGGGCAAGGATCCCCGGCGGGGCATGGCTACACCTTC
cdr3_aa: CASSNRGQGSPAGHGYTF

clone_size: -
j_call: TRBJ2-2
d_call: -
v_call: TRBV5-1
cdr3_nt: TGCGCCAGCAAGGTACAGACCAACACCGGGGAGCTGTTTTTT
cdr3_aa: CASKVQTNTGELFF

clone_size: once
j_call: TRBJ1-3
d_call: TRBD1
v_call: TRBV25-1
cdr3_nt: TGTGCCAGCGGCAGACAGGGGCCTGGAAACACCATATATTTT
cdr3_aa: CASGRQGPGNTIYF

clone_size: -
j_call: TRBJ2-7
d_call: TRBD1
v_call: TRBV24-1
cdr3_nt: TGTGCCACCAGTGATCCCCCCGGGACAGGAAAACCATACGAGCAGTACTTC
cdr3_aa: CATSDPPGTGKPYEQYF

clone_size: -
j_call: TRBJ2-1
d_call: -
v_call: TRBV19
cdr3_nt: TGTGCCAGTAGTTTGGCAGGATACAATGAGCAGTTCTTC
cdr3_aa: CASSLAGYNEQFF

clone_size: -
j_call: TRBJ1-4
d_call: -
v_call: TRBV15
cdr3_nt: TGTGCCACCAGCAGAGACTCGGCCGTGGCGGGGGAAAAACTGTTTTTT
cdr3_aa: CATSRDSAVAGEKLFF

clone_size: -
j_call: TRBJ2-2
d_call: TRBD2
v_call: TRBV19
cdr3_nt: TGTGCCAGTAGTCCCCGGATAAGAAGCGGGGGGCCGATAAACACCGGGGAGCTGTTTTTT
cdr3_aa: CASSPRIRSGGPINTGELFF

clone_size: -
j_call: TRBJ1-2
d_call: -
v_call: TRBV6-5
cdr3_nt: TGTGCCGGCTGGACAGACTATGGCTACACCTTC
cdr3_aa: CAGWTDYGYTF

clone_size: -
j_call: TRBJ1-1
d_call: TRBD1
v_call: TRBV6-4
cdr3_nt: TGTGCCAGCAGTGACTACCGGGACAGGGGGGTTCCTGAAGCTTTCTTT
cdr3_aa: CASSDYRDRGVPEAFF

clone_size: -
j_call: TRBJ1-2
d_call: TRBD1
v_call: TRBV19
cdr3_nt: TGTGCCAGTACGGACAGGGGGCGATATGGCTACACCTTC
cdr3_aa: CASTDRGRYGYTF

clone_size: -
j_call: TRBJ2-6
d_call: -
v_call: TRBV24-1
cdr3_nt: TGTGCCACCAGTGATCGAGGGACTCGGGAAGAATCTGGGGCCAACGTCCTGACTTTC
cdr3_aa: CATSDRGTREESGANVLTF

clone_size: -
j_call: TRBJ1-3
d_call: TRBD1
v_call: TRBV18
cdr3_nt: TGTGCCAGCTCACCACTTGAGACAGGGACCTCTGGAAACACCATATATTTT
cdr3_aa: CASSPLETGTSGNTIYF

clone_size: -
j_call: TRBJ2-5
d_call: TRBD1
v_call: TRBV6-5
cdr3_nt: TGTGCCAGCAGGTTCAGGGGACAGCAAGAGACCCAGTACTTC
cdr3_aa: CASRFRGQQETQYF

clone_size: -
j_call: TRBJ2-1
d_call: -
v_call: TRBV7-9
cdr3_nt: TGTGCCAGCAGCTTAGCTCTAAGCTCCTACAATGAGCAGTTCTTC
cdr3_aa: CASSLALSSYNEQFF

clone_size: -
j_call: TRBJ2-3
d_call: -
v_call: TRBV7-9
cdr3_nt: TGTGCCAGCAGCCTCCGAACTAGTAAGGTGGATACGCAGTATTTT
cdr3_aa: CASSLRTSKVDTQYF